This entry lists 31 T cell receptor beta chains sequenced from one sample in a study of cytomegalovirus exposure and HLA in healthy donors (TCRdb year 2017). The library was prepared using the immunoSEQ multiplex PCR assay. For the multiplex PCR, a mixture combining 60 forward primers for TCR Vbeta segments and 13 reverse primers for TCR Jbeta segments was used. This immuneACCESS table, as held by TCRdb, lists in-frame sequences with V and J called but not all clones. Of the missing ones, under half trace to an unresolved V gene in checked studies; the others have no known cause. Present in this sample are 100,000 to 150,000 clones, 77% of which were seen just once. Jointly, the top ten make up 4.2% of the sample. Sequenced material: PBMCs. The receptor set was obtained from a male donor in good health and CMV-seropositive.

The chain joins TRBV27 to TRBJ2-7, with 8 bases that match TRBD1. V gave up 0 bases and J gave up 3 bases; unmatched junction bases: 4. The CDR3 covers 15 residues. The V gene's germline CDR1 is MNHEY and CDR2 SMNVEV (reference sequence). The CDR3 DNA is TGTGCCAGCAGTTTATCGTCCAGGGGGCTCTACGAGCAGTACTTC. Its translation is CASSLSSRGLYEQYF.

This clone was seen only a few times. The gene calls are TRBV5-4 and TRBJ1-4, with D possibly matching TRBD1 (5 bases). Germline CDR1 is SGHNT and CDR2 is YYREEE (reference sequence). The CDR3 runs to 15 residues. V lost 0 bases and J 7 bases, leaving 13 bases between the germline ends. The CDR3 DNA is TGTGCCAGCAGCTTGGTGCCAGGGAAGGGTGAAAAACTGTTTTTT. This translates into CASSLVPGKGEKLFF. The full variable domain, rest sourced from reference TRBV5-4 and TRBJ1-4, is ETGVTQSPTHLIKTRGQQVTLRCSSQSGHNTVSWYQQALGQGPQFIFQYYREEENGRGNFPPRFSGLQFPNYSSELNVNALELDDSALYLCASSLVPGKGEKLFFGSGTQLSVL.

The V call is TRBV12-1, the J call TRBJ1-4. TRBV12-1 is tagged as a pseudogene. The CDR3 consists of 14 residues. As DNA, the CDR3 is TGTGCCGTTCCAACTCCTACAACTAATGAAAAACTGTTTTTT. Its translation: CAVPTPTTNEKLFF.

V gene TRBV29-1 combines with J gene TRBJ2-5; TRBD1 matches at 7 bases. Germline values: CDR1 SQVTM, CDR2 ANQGSEA. V lost 7 bases, J lost 2 bases, and 4 bases stayed unmatched. This CDR3 is 12 amino acids long. The CDR3 here is CSGGQLQETQYF. The CDR3 DNA sequence: TGCAGCGGGGGACAGTTGCAAGAGACCCAGTACTTC.

V gene TRBV6-5 combines with J gene TRBJ2-7; D may be TRBD2 (6 bases). This CDR3 is built from 11 residues. The V gene's germline CDR1 is MNHEY and CDR2 SVGAGI. Trimming pared 5 bases from V and 6 bases from J, leaving 8 bases between. The CDR3 DNA sequence: TGTGCCAGCAGTCACGGGGGCGAGCAGTACTTC. It translates to CASSHGGEQYF.

This clone was seen only once. Relative to the germline gene, one junction end is altered; a read error may explain this. The rearrangement uses TRBV5-1 and TRBJ2-3; 9 bases are shared with TRBD1. This CDR3 is built from 12 residues. In germline, CDR1 is SGHRS, CDR2 YFSETQ. DNA for the CDR3: TGCGCCAGCAGCGCCACAGGGGGCGATCAGGATTTT. Protein: CASSATGGDQDF.

V usage is TRBV25-1 and J usage is TRBJ1-1; 8 bases are a match to TRBD1. This CDR3 comprises 14 residues. The ends lost 4 bases at V and 5 bases at J; junction bases unmatched: 6. CDR1 is MGHDK, CDR2 SYGVNS, per germline. CDR3 sequence reads: CASSGSGGETEAFF. CDR3 nucleotide sequence: TGTGCCAGCAGTGGATCAGGGGGCGAAACTGAAGCTTTCTTT.

This chain connects TRBV18 to TRBJ1-2, with unresolved D. Per germline, CDR1 KGHSH and CDR2 LQKENI. Trimming removed 2 bases from V and 8 bases from J, with 15 bases in between. The CDR3 spans 14 residues. The CDR3 is CASSPEREVVGYTF. DNA of the CDR3: TGTGCCAGCTCACCAGAAAGGGAGGTTGTAGGCTACACCTTC.

V usage is TRBV5-3 and J usage is TRBJ2-1; D unresolved. TRBV5-3 is placed among ORFs of uncertain function. V was clipped by 1 base and J by 5 bases, with 13 bases between them. The CDR3 length is 15 residues. CDR3 sequence reads: CARSLLRSKHNEQFF. The CDR3 coding sequence is TGTGCCAGAAGCTTGCTCCGTAGTAAGCACAATGAGCAGTTCTTC.

CDR3 residues: CASSGADRGGGYTF. DNA of the CDR3: TGTGCCAGCAGTGGGGCGGACAGGGGTGGTGGCTACACCTTC. The chain joins TRBV2 to TRBJ1-2; 9 bases align to TRBD1. Germline CDR1 SNHLY, CDR2 FYNNEI. With V trimmed by 4 bases and J by 7 bases, 7 bases remained unmatched. The CDR3 has 14 residues.

This clone was observed a few times. This chain joins TRBV27 and TRBJ1-2; TRBD1 matches 8 bases. Germline V gene data show CDR1 as MNHEY and CDR2 as SMNVEV (reference sequence). The CDR3 loop spans 13 amino acids. The V gene end was trimmed by 3 bases and the J gene end by 7 bases; junction bases not matched to a gene: 4. The CDR3 coding sequence is TGTGCCAGCAGTTTTCCAGGGGGCTTTGGCTACACCTTC. Translating it yields CASSFPGGFGYTF.

This clone has just one count. The chain is built from TRBV6-5 and TRBJ2-2, with D perhaps TRBD2 (6 bases). The CDR3 runs to 15 residues. Trimming removed 5 bases at V and 3 bases at J, with 13 bases between. CDR1 and CDR2 from the germline V gene are MNHEY and SVGAGI. The CDR3 protein is CASSTSTSYTGELFF. CDR3 coding DNA: TGTGCCAGCAGTACCTCCACTAGCTACACCGGGGAGCTGTTTTTT.

CDR3 protein: CASSLNQGTSGSTDTQYF. DNA for the CDR3: TGTGCCAGCAGCTTAAACCAGGGGACTAGCGGCAGCACAGATACGCAGTATTTT. The chain carries TRBV11-2 and TRBJ2-3; 11 nucleotides agree with TRBD2. Germline V CDR1 and CDR2: SGHAT, FQNNGV. J was trimmed by 0 bases and V by 2 bases; bases with no gene match: 7. This CDR3 spans 18 amino acids.

This clone has only one observation. The V gene is TRBV18, the J gene TRBJ2-7; 9 positions match TRBD2. With V trimmed by 0 bases and J by 7 bases, 10 bases remained unmatched. This CDR3 has 16 amino acids. Germline CDR1 KGHSH, CDR2 LQKENI. Here the CDR3 reads CASSPPSGRHLGEQYF. DNA for the CDR3: TGTGCCAGCTCACCACCTAGCGGGAGACATTTAGGGGAGCAGTACTTC.

The V call is TRBV5-1, the J call TRBJ2-3; 13 bases fit TRBD2. V was pared by 3 bases and J by 2 bases, with 6 bases of the junction left unmatched. The germline V gene encodes CDR1 SGHRS and CDR2 YFSETQ. This CDR3 has 17 residues. The CDR3 protein is CASSSKGLAGYTDTQYF. The CDR3 DNA reads as TGCGCCAGCAGCTCCAAGGGACTAGCGGGATACACAGATACGCAGTATTTT.

The chain carries TRBV11-2 and TRBJ1-1; 7 nucleotides match TRBD1. The CDR3 has 15 residues. V shed 5 bases, J shed 1 base, and the junction held 7 bases outside the gene matches. The germline V gene has CDR1 SGHAT and CDR2 FQNNGV. CDR3 nucleotides: TGTGCCAGCAGCCCCGAGGGGGCCCCGAACACTGAAGCTTTCTTT. The encoded protein is CASSPEGAPNTEAFF.

V gene TRBV7-2 combines with J gene TRBJ2-7; tentative D call: TRBD2 (6 bases). Per the germline V gene, CDR1 is SGHTA and CDR2 is FQGNSA. The CDR3 is 14 amino acids. Trimming stripped 2 bases from V and 3 bases from J, with 11 bases between. The CDR3 here is CASSLRSSVYEQYF. In nucleotides, the CDR3 is TGTGCCAGCAGCTTAAGGTCTAGCGTCTACGAGCAGTACTTC.

The V and J genes are TRBV7-3 and TRBJ2-7, with 7 bases aligning to TRBD1. The CDR3 contains 13 residues. The V gene end was trimmed by 5 bases and the J gene end by 1 base; junction bases not matched to a gene: 2. CDR1 is SGHTA and CDR2 is FQGTGA in the germline V gene. CDR3 protein: CASSKTGSYEQYF. DNA of the CDR3: TGTGCCAGCAGCAAGACAGGGTCCTACGAGCAGTACTTC.

This rearrangement joins TRBV7-3 to TRBJ1-4; D is unresolved. Germline CDR1 is SGHTA and CDR2 is FQGTGA. The length of the CDR3 is 12 residues. V lost 6 bases and J lost 8, with 10 bases in between. The CDR3 reads CASSLRGEKLFF. DNA for the CDR3: TGTGCCAGCAGTCTCCGAGGGGAAAAACTGTTTTTT. Using reference TRBV7-3 and TRBJ1-4 for the parts outside the CDR3, the full variable domain is GAGVSQTPSNKVTEKGKYVELRCDPISGHTALYWYRQSLGQGPEFLIYFQGTGAADDSGLPNDRFFAVRPEGSVSTLKIQRTERGDSAVYLCASSLRGEKLFFGSGTQLSVL.

This sequence joins TRBV6-5 and TRBJ1-2; possibly TRBD1 for D (6 bases). Between the trimmed V and J ends, which lost 6 bases and 7 bases, there was a span of 9 bases. The CDR3 is 11 amino acids. The germline V gene encodes CDR1 MNHEY and CDR2 SVGAGI. CDR3 sequence: CASRTGFGYTF. The CDR3 region has the DNA TGTGCCAGCAGAACAGGGTTTGGCTACACCTTC.

This chain uses TRBV7-9 with TRBJ2-1, with 9 nucleotides matching TRBD2. Germline assignment: CDR1 SEHNR and CDR2 FQNEAQ (reference sequence). The length of the CDR3 is 15 residues. V lost 6 bases, J lost 7 bases, and 10 bases stayed unmatched. This CDR3 is CASSFGGTSGNEQFF. The CDR3 coding sequence is TGTGCCAGCAGTTTTGGGGGTACTAGCGGGAATGAGCAGTTCTTC. The variable domain in full, with the rest retrieved from reference TRBV7-9 and TRBJ2-1, is DTGVSQNPRHKITKRGQNVTFRCDPISEHNRLYWYRQTLGQGPEFLTYFQNEAQLEKSRLLSDRFSAERPKGSFSTLEIQRTEQGDSAMYLCASSFGGTSGNEQFFGPGTRLTVL.

This clone was observed once. The CDR3 loop is CASSKKPHRGKETQYF. DNA for the CDR3: TGTGCCAGCAGCAAAAAGCCCCATAGGGGGAAAGAGACCCAGTACTTC. The chain is built from TRBV21-1 and TRBJ2-5; no DNA check was done on the table's D call, TRBD1. TRBV21-1 is annotated as a pseudogene. This CDR3 is built from 16 residues.

This chain uses TRBV5-8 with TRBJ1-6; 10 bases line up with TRBD1. V gave up 7 bases and J gave up 8 bases; unmatched junction bases: 9. Per the germline V gene, CDR1 is SGHTS and CDR2 is YDEGEE. The CDR3 has 15 amino acids. The CDR3: CASCAGDRGDSPLHF. CDR3 nucleotide sequence: TGTGCCAGCTGCGCGGGGGACAGGGGTGATTCACCCCTCCACTTT.

For this clone: An end of the junction does not agree with germline; a read error may underlie this. V gene TRBV4-1 combines with J gene TRBJ2-7; 9 bases agree with TRBD1. Germline V CDR1 and CDR2: MGHRA, YSYEKL. CDR3 length equals 15 residues. CDR3 residues: CASSQGGDRVYERYF. For the CDR3, the DNA is TGCGCCAGCAGCCAAGGAGGGGACAGGGTCTACGAGCGGTACTTC.

The chain couples TRBV5-5 to TRBJ1-2; no firm D call. The length of the CDR3 is 14 residues. The germline V and J ends were trimmed by 1 base and 2 bases, with 9 bases remaining between them. Germline V gene lookup returns CDR1 SGHKS and CDR2 YYEKEE (reference sequence). The CDR3: CASSLSGDNYGYTF. CDR3 sequence (DNA): TGTGCCAGCAGCTTGTCAGGCGACAACTATGGCTACACCTTC.

The chain carries TRBV10-3 and TRBJ2-3, with a weak D call TRBD2 (6 bases). V was clipped by 4 bases and J by 6 bases, with 20 bases between them. The CDR3 has 16 amino acids. The germline CDR1 and CDR2 sequences are ENHRY and SYGVKD. CDR3 sequence (DNA): TGTGCCATCAGTGCCTCTGCTAGCGCTAGAACGGATACGCAGTATTTT. Translating gives CAISASASARTDTQYF.

This clone was observed a handful of times. In DNA, the CDR3 is TGTGCCTGGAACGGGGACACCTCTAATGAAAAACTGTTTTTT. Its protein product is CAWNGDTSNEKLFF. The V gene is TRBV30, the J gene TRBJ1-4, with D perhaps matching TRBD1 (6 bases). Between the trimmed V and J ends, which lost 4 bases and 3 bases, there was a span of 12 bases. The CDR3 is 14 residues long. CDR1 is GTSNPN and CDR2 is SVGIG in the germline V gene (reference sequence).

The chain employs TRBV28 and TRBJ2-2; perhaps TRBD1 as D (6 bases). Trimming pared 8 bases from V and 3 bases from J, leaving 16 bases between. Germline CDR1 is MDHEN and CDR2 is SYDVKM. The CDR3 consists of 15 residues. The DNA of the CDR3 is TGTGCCAGCGCCCCGAGGTCAGGGGACACCGGGGAGCTGTTTTTT. As protein: CASAPRSGDTGELFF.

The CDR3 sequence is CASSIDPGADTQYF. CDR3 DNA: TGTGCCAGTAGTATAGATCCCGGGGCAGATACGCAGTATTTT. The chain is built from TRBV19 and TRBJ2-3; D is possibly TRBD2 (5 bases). V lost 0 bases to trimming and J lost 4 bases, with 8 bases between them. Germline assignment: CDR1 LNHDA and CDR2 SQIVND (reference sequence). The CDR3 consists of 14 residues.

In DNA, the CDR3 is TGTGCCAGCAGTTACTCCCCTTCTTTCTACAATGAGCAGTTCTTC. Its translation: CASSYSPSFYNEQFF. The J gene is TRBJ2-1, the V gene TRBV6-5; D remains ambiguous. Germline V gene sequence: CDR1 MNHEY, CDR2 SVGAGI. The CDR3 is 15 amino acids. V lost 0 bases and J 3 bases, leaving 9 bases between the germline ends.

This chain uses TRBV29-1 with TRBJ2-3, with TRBD2 matching over 8 bases. Germline values: CDR1 SQVTM, CDR2 ANQGSEA. The CDR3 is made up of 15 amino acids. After removal of 4 bases from V and 0 bases from J, the junction contained 6 bases not matched to a gene. The CDR3 sequence is CSVGGERGSTDTQYF. DNA of the CDR3: TGCAGCGTTGGAGGTGAGCGGGGGAGCACAGATACGCAGTATTTT.